These 17 T cell receptor beta chains share one sample of origin, sequenced in a study of blood T cells in healthy people across ages. PCR was performed a second time for about 6 to 12 cycles using a sample-barcoded 5' primer and a J-beta primer mix. TCRdb recomputed calls from the 5' RACE reads with MiXCR, one row per CDR3 protein. This sample has about 1.8 million distinct CDR3 sequences, with 40% to 55% found just once. Sequencing was performed on blood. The receptor set was obtained from a woman in her 40s in good health.

V is TRBV4-1 and J is TRBJ2-5, with 7 bases aligning to TRBD2. CDR3 size: 17 residues. Unmatched junction bases numbered 15, after V lost 3 bases and J lost 5 bases. Germline values: CDR1 MGHRA, CDR2 YSYEKL. The CDR3 DNA reads TGCGCCAGCAGCCACCCCGTTAAAATGGCCGGGGGGGAGACCCAGTACTTC. As protein: CASSHPVKMAGGETQYF.

This chain joins TRBV12-3 or TRBV12-4 and TRBJ2-2; D unresolved. The CDR3 has 16 amino acids. Trimming stripped 6 bases from V and 0 bases from J, with 14 bases between. CDR3 nucleotides: TGTGCCAGCAGGCCCCAAGGGCTATCGAACACCGGGGAGCTGTTTTTT. Residues: CASRPQGLSNTGELFF.

The chain employs TRBV11-1 and TRBJ2-5, with 9 bases lining up with TRBD1. The V segment lost 5 bases and the J segment 2 bases; nucleotides outside the gene matches: 12. The CDR3 runs to 17 residues. Germline CDR1 is SGHAT and CDR2 is FQDESV (reference sequence). The CDR3 DNA follows: TGTGCCAGCAGCGTCGGGGCCTCGACAGGGGGTCAAGAGACCCAGTACTTC. Its translation is CASSVGASTGGQETQYF.

This chain's CDR3 is CASRLPGPQETQYF. CDR3 nucleotides: TGTGCCAGCCGACTCCCGGGACCCCAAGAGACCCAGTACTTC. V and J are TRBV6-6 and TRBJ2-5, with D possibly being TRBD1 or TRBD2 (5 bases each). The CDR3 length is 14 residues. V gave up 8 bases and J gave up 1 base, with 14 bases separating them. Germline V gene lookup returns CDR1 MNHNY and CDR2 SVGAGI (reference sequence).

The V call is TRBV29-1, the J call TRBJ2-3; TRBD1 aligns across 7 bases. This CDR3 is built from 15 residues. The germline V gene encodes CDR1 SQVTM and CDR2 ANQGSEA. V gave up 2 bases and J gave up 1 base; unmatched junction bases: 6. The chain's CDR3 is CSVESVGGGTDTQYF. CDR3 bases: TGCAGCGTTGAATCAGTAGGGGGCGGCACAGATACGCAGTATTTT.

The J gene is TRBJ2-3, the V gene TRBV29-1, with 7 bases fitting TRBD1. Germline-derived CDR1 and CDR2 are SQVTM and ANQGSEA. J gave up 2 bases and V 6 bases, and 11 bases lay outside the gene matches. This CDR3 has 15 residues. The DNA of the CDR3 is TGCAGCGTAGACAGGGCAACAGGGGCCACAGATACGCAGTATTTT. Translating it yields CSVDRATGATDTQYF.

This clonotype appeared a few times. The rearrangement uses TRBV2 and TRBJ2-7, with 9 nucleotides matching TRBD1. Trimming cost V 7 bases and J 1 base; bases outside gene matches: 5. CDR1 and CDR2 (germline): SNHLY, FYNNEI. The CDR3 spans 14 residues. DNA of the CDR3: TGTGCCAGCATTCAGGGACAGGGATCCTACGAGCAGTACTTC. Its translation is CASIQGQGSYEQYF.

This clonotype was recorded a few times. V is TRBV20-1 and J is TRBJ1-2; D ambiguous. CDR1 is DFQATT, CDR2 SNEGSKA, per germline (reference sequence). V dropped 1 base and J dropped 4 bases, with 13 bases sitting between them. CDR3 length: 14 residues. The CDR3 bases are TGCAGTGCTAGAGTTCGTAGGGCCGGCTATGGCTACACCTTC. Translating it yields CSARVRRAGYGYTF.

This chain connects TRBV4-3 to TRBJ2-1; 8 nucleotides line up with TRBD1. From germline, CDR1 is LGHNA and CDR2 YSLEER. The CDR3 runs 14 residues. Trimming at V came to 7 bases and at J to 8 bases, leaving 10 bases not matched to a gene. CDR3 in amino acids: CASNPRDRLDEQFF. The CDR3 DNA sequence: TGCGCCAGCAACCCTAGGGACAGGCTGGATGAGCAGTTCTTC.

The J gene is TRBJ1-4, the V gene TRBV15, with a tentative D call TRBD1 (5 bases). The CDR3 loop spans 15 amino acids. The germline V and J ends were trimmed by 3 bases and 8 bases, with 16 bases remaining between them. The germline CDR1 and CDR2 sequences are LNHNV and YYDKDF (reference sequence). Here the CDR3 DNA reads TGTGCCACCAGCAGGCACCAGGGAGTAGGCGAAAAACTGTTTTTT. It codes for CATSRHQGVGEKLFF. The variable domain in full, completed from reference TRBV15 and TRBJ1-4, reads DAMVIQNPRYQVTQFGKPVTLSCSQTLNHNVMYWYQQKSSQAPKLLFHYYDKDFNNEADTPDNFQSRRPNTSFCFLDIRSPGLGDTAMYLCATSRHQGVGEKLFFGSGTQLSVL.

The genes are TRBV6-5 and TRBJ2-1; D is tentatively TRBD1 or TRBD2 (6 bases each). There are 13 residues in the CDR3. Trimming shortened V by 7 bases and J by 7 bases, and 14 bases separated the two germline ends. Germline CDR1 reads MNHEY; CDR2 reads SVGAGI. In DNA, the CDR3 is TGTGCCAGCACGGCCACAGGGAGGAATGAGCAGTTCTTC. It encodes CASTATGRNEQFF.

This clonotype was observed a handful of times. Here the CDR3 reads CASSPQGLETQYF. CDR3 DNA: TGTGCTAGCAGCCCTCAGGGACTGGAGACCCAGTACTTC. The gene calls are TRBV18 and TRBJ2-5, with a possible D match to TRBD2 (6 bases). The CDR3 loop spans 13 amino acids. Germline loops: CDR1 KGHSH, CDR2 LQKENI.

The CDR3 region has the DNA TGTGCCAGCGGACAGGCCTACGAGCAGTACTTC. Its translation: CASGQAYEQYF. The rearrangement joins TRBV28 to TRBJ2-7, with 7 bases that match TRBD1. The trim removed 8 bases at V and 2 bases at J, leaving 0 bases unmatched. The CDR3 is made up of 11 amino acids. The germline V gene encodes CDR1 MDHEN and CDR2 SYDVKM.

The chain uses TRBV4-3 and TRBJ2-1; TRBD1 matches at 9 bases. Trimming removed 4 bases from V and 8 bases from J; junction bases left unmatched: 9. Germline V lookup: CDR1 LGHNA, CDR2 YSLEER. The CDR3 contains 15 residues. In DNA, the CDR3 is TGCGCCAGCAGCCGCTACCGGGACAGGGAGGATGAGCAGTTCTTC. Its protein is CASSRYRDREDEQFF.

A few counts support this clonotype. This chain's CDR3 is CSTGTATDTQYF. The CDR3 nucleotides are TGCAGCACTGGGACAGCCACAGATACGCAGTATTTT. This chain links TRBV29-1 with TRBJ2-3, with 7 bases matching TRBD1. After removal of 8 bases from V and 2 bases from J, the junction contained 4 bases not matched to a gene. There are 12 residues in the CDR3. Germline assignment: CDR1 SQVTM and CDR2 ANQGSEA.

The V and J genes are TRBV7-6 and TRBJ2-3; 9 bases are shared with TRBD1. The V gene end was trimmed by 6 bases and the J gene end by 3 bases; junction bases not matched to a gene: 7. The CDR3 totals 15 residues. Germline CDR1 and CDR2: SGHVS and FNYEAQ. This CDR3 is CASRPPGQGTDTQYF. The CDR3 region has the DNA TGTGCCAGCAGACCGCCGGGACAGGGTACAGATACGCAGTATTTT.

The chain couples TRBV5-1 to TRBJ2-1; 8 nucleotides agree with TRBD2. Germline lookup yields CDR1 SGHRS and CDR2 YFSETQ. This CDR3 comprises 15 residues. V trimming: 4 bases; J trimming: 4 bases; junction bases outside the gene matches: 7. The CDR3 DNA sequence: TGCGCCAGCAGCATGGTGGCGGGAGGATACAATGAGCAGTTCTTC. This sequence encodes CASSMVAGGYNEQFF. The whole variable domain, filled in from reference TRBV5-1 and TRBJ2-1, reads KAGVTQTPRYLIKTRGQQVTLSCSPISGHRSVSWYQQTPGQGLQFLFEYFSETQRNKGNFPGRFSGRQFSNSRSEMNVSTLELGDSALYLCASSMVAGGYNEQFFGPGTRLTVL.